These 21 T cell receptor beta chains originate from one sample sequenced in a study of shared clonotypes between healthy human individuals. TCRdb's copy holds only in-frame clones and misses some; the assay was immunoSEQ multiplex PCR. Of 2,500,000 or so clones in the sample, 90% to 95% were seen once. The sequencing sample was made of naive CD4+ T cells sorted from blood. Noted subset: CD45RA+ positively selected. The source is a young man in good health.

In the case of this clone: Other DNA sequences of this sample code for an identical CDR3. The rearrangement joins TRBV5-1 to TRBJ2-6; D uncertain. The germline gives CDR1 SGHRS, CDR2 YFSETQ. The CDR3 length is 13 residues. V dropped 2 bases and J dropped 1 base, with 1 base sitting between them. The CDR3 is CASSLSGANVLTF. CDR3 nucleotide sequence: TGCGCCAGCAGCTTATCTGGGGCCAACGTCCTGACTTTC.

The V call is TRBV6-5, the J call TRBJ1-2; 8 bases fit TRBD1. Trimming cost V 2 bases and J 4 bases; bases outside gene matches: 6. The CDR3 is 15 amino acids. Per the germline V gene, CDR1 is MNHEY and CDR2 is SVGAGI. CDR3 bases: TGTGCCAGCAGTTACGGGGACAGGACCCTCTATGGCTACACCTTC. Translation: CASSYGDRTLYGYTF.

The gene calls are TRBV11-2 and TRBJ2-2, with D possibly being TRBD2 (6 bases). V was clipped by 5 bases and J by 7 bases, with 17 bases between them. This CDR3 has 15 amino acids. Germline V gene data show CDR1 as SGHAT and CDR2 as FQNNGV. The CDR3 nucleotides read TGTGCCAGCAGCCGCTTCGCCCGGGGAGGCGGGGAGCTGTTTTTT. This codes for CASSRFARGGGELFF.

The J gene is TRBJ2-2, the V gene TRBV6-1; D gene ambiguous. CDR1 MNHNS and CDR2 SASEGT come from the germline V gene. Trimming removed 1 base from V and 3 bases from J, with 3 bases in between. The CDR3 runs 13 residues. The CDR3 is CASSEGYTGELFF. In DNA, the CDR3 is TGTGCCAGCAGTGAAGGGTACACCGGGGAGCTGTTTTTT.

Here the CDR3 reads CASSAPGTGVVSNQPQHF. As DNA, the CDR3 is TGTGCCAGCAGTGCCCCAGGGACAGGGGTCGTTAGCAATCAGCCCCAGCATTTT. The chain has TRBV28 and TRBJ1-5; 10 nucleotides agree with TRBD1. Losses at the gene ends were 5 bases for V and 0 bases for J; bases not matched to a gene: 10. The CDR3 is 18 amino acids. Per the germline V gene, CDR1 is MDHEN and CDR2 is SYDVKM.

The chain has TRBV5-1 and TRBJ1-1; 7 nucleotides match TRBD1. The CDR3 has 15 amino acids. Trimming took 3 bases from V and 1 from J; bases not matched to a gene: 6. Germline V gene data show CDR1 as SGHRS and CDR2 as YFSETQ. CDR3 in amino acids: CASSWGDRENTEAFF. The DNA for the CDR3 is TGCGCCAGCAGCTGGGGAGACAGGGAGAACACTGAAGCTTTCTTT. The variable domain in full, completed from reference TRBV5-1 and TRBJ1-1, reads KAGVTQTPRYLIKTRGQQVTLSCSPISGHRSVSWYQQTPGQGLQFLFEYFSETQRNKGNFPGRFSGRQFSNSRSEMNVSTLELGDSALYLCASSWGDRENTEAFFGQGTRLTVV.

The chain recombines TRBV5-1 with TRBJ2-7; 8 bases match TRBD1. The V segment lost 4 bases and the J segment 6 bases; nucleotides outside the gene matches: 6. The CDR3 totals 13 residues. Germline V gene sequence: CDR1 SGHRS, CDR2 YFSETQ. CDR3 in amino acids: CASSPLQGGEQYF. The CDR3, as DNA: TGCGCCAGCAGCCCCCTACAGGGGGGCGAGCAGTACTTC. The whole variable domain, filled in from reference TRBV5-1 and TRBJ2-7, reads KAGVTQTPRYLIKTRGQQVTLSCSPISGHRSVSWYQQTPGQGLQFLFEYFSETQRNKGNFPGRFSGRQFSNSRSEMNVSTLELGDSALYLCASSPLQGGEQYFGPGTRLTVT.

The chain joins TRBV30 to TRBJ1-5, with D tentatively TRBD1 (6 bases). This CDR3 has 13 amino acids. The V end was cut by 1 base, the J end by 12 bases, with 16 bases between. In germline, CDR1 is GTSNPN, CDR2 SVGIG (reference sequence). In nucleotides, the CDR3 is TGTGCCTGGAGTGGCCTCCAGGGGAGTATCCAGCATTTT. It codes for CAWSGLQGSIQHF.

In nucleotides, the CDR3 is TGTGCCAGTAGTCAAGACAGGGTAGGAAAACTGTTTTTT. This translates into CASSQDRVGKLFF. J is TRBJ1-4 and V is TRBV19; 7 bases agree with TRBD1. Germline lookup yields CDR1 LNHDA and CDR2 SQIVND (reference sequence). The CDR3 is 13 amino acids. V trimming: 5 bases; J trimming: 10 bases; junction bases outside the gene matches: 7.

The chain couples TRBV23-1 to TRBJ2-7; 8 nucleotides match TRBD1. TRBV23-1 has ORF status, its function being uncertain. After removal of 8 bases from V and 2 bases from J, the junction contained 5 bases not matched to a gene. This CDR3 is 13 amino acids long. CDR3 sequence reads: CASRTGKTYEQYF. CDR3 coding DNA: TGCGCCAGCCGGACAGGGAAAACCTACGAGCAGTACTTC.

Written as DNA, the CDR3 is TGTGCCATCAGTGAGTTGCCTCCAAACACTGAAGCTTTCTTT. It translates to CAISELPPNTEAFF. This chain links TRBV10-3 with TRBJ1-1; D call uncertain. Trimming left V 1 base short and J 2 bases short, with 8 bases between. CDR1 ENHRY and CDR2 SYGVKD come from the germline V gene. There are 14 residues in the CDR3.

This sequence joins TRBV4-3 and TRBJ2-3; 10 bases line up with TRBD2. Germline loops: CDR1 LGHNA, CDR2 YSLEER. The J segment lost 3 bases and the V segment lost 5 bases, leaving 11 bases of the junction unmatched. The CDR3 totals 17 residues. The CDR3 loop reads CASSRAAGGTSTDTQYF. The CDR3, as DNA: TGCGCCAGCAGCAGGGCAGCGGGAGGGACGTCTACAGATACGCAGTATTTT.

This chain connects TRBV5-4 to TRBJ1-4; D is uncertain. Germline values: CDR1 SGHNT, CDR2 YYREEE (reference sequence). V lost 4 bases to trimming and J lost 8 bases, with 15 bases between them. CDR3 size: 14 residues. The CDR3 nucleotides read TGTGCCAGCAGCATCCGGACGGAGGGAGAAAAACTGTTTTTT. It is translated as CASSIRTEGEKLFF.

This rearrangement joins TRBV4-2 to TRBJ2-3, with D unresolved. The V and J ends lost 1 base and 0 bases respectively, with 8 bases between them. CDR3 length: 15 amino acids. From germline, CDR1 is LGHNA and CDR2 YNFKEQ. The CDR3 is CASSQVGGSTDTQYF. CDR3 DNA sequence: TGTGCCAGCAGCCAAGTAGGTGGGAGCACAGATACGCAGTATTTT.

The genes are TRBV6-5 and TRBJ1-4; D remains unclear. This CDR3 has 15 amino acids. Per germline, CDR1 MNHEY and CDR2 SVGAGI. Trimming pared 0 bases from V and 3 bases from J, leaving 8 bases between. This CDR3 is CASSYSGQSNEKLFF. As DNA, the CDR3 is TGTGCCAGCAGTTACTCCGGTCAGTCTAATGAAAAACTGTTTTTT.

The chain's CDR3 is CASSLGGDRVYEQYF. CDR3 bases: TGTGCCAGCAGTTTAGGGGGGGACAGAGTCTACGAGCAGTACTTC. The chain links TRBV28 to TRBJ2-7; either TRBD1 or TRBD2 may supply D (7 bases each). The CDR3 sequence is 15 residues long. V lost 2 bases and J 3 bases, leaving 14 bases between the germline ends. Germline CDR1 reads MDHEN; CDR2 reads SYDVKM. The full variable domain, in which reference TRBV28 and TRBJ2-7 provide the parts outside the CDR3, is DVKVTQSSRYLVKRTGEKVFLECVQDMDHENMFWYRQDPGLGLRLIYFSYDVKMKEKGDIPEGYSVSREKKERFSLILESASTNQTSMYLCASSLGGDRVYEQYFGPGTRLTVT.

The chain links TRBV6-1 to TRBJ2-1, with D unclear. The V gene lost 8 bases and the J gene lost 7 bases, with 21 bases spanning the gap. Germline values: CDR1 MNHNS, CDR2 SASEGT. This CDR3 contains 15 residues. The CDR3 is CASGDSFPKVNEQFF. CDR3 sequence (DNA): TGTGCCAGCGGAGACTCTTTCCCTAAGGTTAATGAGCAGTTCTTC.

This clone was counted a single time. The genes are TRBV5-6 and TRBJ1-1; 10 positions agree with TRBD1. The CDR3 extends over 12 amino acids. Losses at the gene ends were 3 bases for V and 10 bases for J; bases not matched to a gene: 3. Germline lookup yields CDR1 SGHDT and CDR2 YYEEEE. The CDR3 sequence is CASSSRDRGAFF. In DNA form, the CDR3 reads TGTGCCAGCAGCTCCCGGGACAGGGGAGCTTTCTTT.

The V and J genes are TRBV28 and TRBJ2-7; a weak D match, TRBD1 (6 bases). CDR1 and CDR2 (germline): MDHEN, SYDVKM. The CDR3 runs 14 residues. Trimming shortened V by 6 bases and J by 5 bases, and 17 bases separated the two germline ends. The CDR3 loop reads CASRGHVLPDEQYF. CDR3 in DNA: TGTGCCAGCAGGGGACACGTCCTTCCGGACGAGCAGTACTTC.

The CDR3: CASSGKAGLSYNEQFF. CDR3 sequence (DNA): TGTGCCAGCAGCGGCAAAGCGGGCCTCAGTTACAATGAGCAGTTCTTC. This sequence joins TRBV7-2 and TRBJ2-1, with D tentatively TRBD2 (6 bases). This CDR3 region has 16 residues. The V and J ends lost 5 bases and 4 bases respectively, with 18 bases between them. Germline V lookup: CDR1 SGHTA, CDR2 FQGNSA.

The CDR3 reads CAISPDSRSNYGYTF. CDR3 nucleotides: TGTGCCATCAGCCCGGACAGCAGGAGTAACTATGGCTACACCTTC. The chain recombines TRBV10-3 with TRBJ1-2, with D perhaps TRBD1 (6 bases). Per the germline V gene, CDR1 is ENHRY and CDR2 is SYGVKD. Trimming removed 6 bases from V and 1 base from J, with 15 bases in between. The CDR3 covers 15 residues.